The 3 T cell receptor beta chains below come from one sample, sequenced in a study of Graves' ophthalmopathy and Graves' hyperthyroidism. Amplification of the TCR beta CDR3 regions used RNA transcripts (as template). Second-round multiplex PCR came after first-round RT-PCR with HTBI primers. TCRdb independently ran MiXCR on the multiplex PCR reads; one entry per CDR3 protein. The data hold about 740,000 distinct CDR3 sequences, with 35% to 50% observed a single time. Material for sequencing was peripheral blood. These receptors were obtained from an adult man with Graves' ophthalmopathy.

This clonotype showed up many times. The chain carries TRBV7-3 and TRBJ1-1, with D tentatively TRBD1 (6 bases). This CDR3 region has 14 residues. V was clipped by 5 bases and J by 0 bases, with 10 bases between them. Germline V gene sequence: CDR1 SGHTA, CDR2 FQGTGA. The CDR3 reads CASSPGALNTEAFF. Here the CDR3 DNA reads TGTGCCAGCAGCCCAGGGGCGCTGAACACTGAAGCTTTCTTT.

Worth noting for this clonotype: One end of the junction fails to match germline, which may point to a read error. The chain carries TRBV7-2 and TRBJ2-5; D is perhaps TRBD1 (6 bases). Germline CDR1 reads SGHTA; CDR2 reads FQGNSA. The CDR3 has 15 residues. The CDR3 nucleotides read TGCGCCAGCAGCTTGGACGGGACAAACCAAGAGACCCAGTACTTC. As protein: CASSLDGTNQETQYF.

In its sample, this clonotype was seen many times. The V call is TRBV2, the J call TRBJ1-1; D is uncertain. The CDR3 totals 13 residues. V lost 8 bases and J lost 4, with 14 bases in between. Germline CDR1 is SNHLY and CDR2 is FYNNEI. CDR3 loop: CASGRERATEAFF. The CDR3 region has the DNA TGTGCCAGCGGGAGGGAGCGTGCCACTGAAGCTTTCTTT.